These T cell receptor beta chains were read from a single sample in a study of technical replicates of blood from four donors. Profiling relied on immunoSEQ multiplex PCR, and the TCRdb table lists in-frame clones only, not all of them. The table has some 87,000 clones, around 96% seen once. The sample comprised T cells isolated from PBMCs. The receptor source for this set is a human donor in good health. Both conserved end residues are part of each CDR3. Fields, in order: D gene, V gene, J gene, clone size, CDR3 DNA, CDR3 protein. The D gene is left open where the match is weak. The size field is filled for only some rows; it gives once, few, many or a size class.

D gene: TRBD2; V gene: TRBV2; J gene: TRBJ2-5; clone size: NA; CDR3 DNA: TGTGCCAGCAGTAGGTTAGCGGGAGATGAGACCCAGTACTTC; CDR3 protein: CASSRLAGDETQYF
D gene: NA; V gene: TRBV10-3; J gene: TRBJ1-2; clone size: once; CDR3 DNA: TGTGCCATCAGTGTCCCGCATAGCTATGGCTACACCTTC; CDR3 protein: CAISVPHSYGYTF
D gene: TRBD1; V gene: TRBV9; J gene: TRBJ1-5; clone size: NA; CDR3 DNA: TGTGCCAGCAGCGTAGAACCAGGGGGGAATCAGCCCCAGCATTTT; CDR3 protein: CASSVEPGGNQPQHF
D gene: TRBD2; V gene: TRBV4-3; J gene: TRBJ2-7; clone size: NA; CDR3 DNA: TGCGCCAGCAGCCAAGATCCAGCGGGAGGCCTCGGGGCCTACGAGCAGTACTTC; CDR3 protein: CASSQDPAGGLGAYEQYF
D gene: TRBD2; V gene: TRBV4-2; J gene: TRBJ2-3; clone size: NA; CDR3 DNA: TGTGCCAGCAGCCAAGCAGCGGGAGGCCATATAGATACGCAGTATTTT; CDR3 protein: CASSQAAGGHIDTQYF
D gene: TRBD1; V gene: TRBV28; J gene: TRBJ2-5; clone size: NA; CDR3 DNA: TGTGCCAGCAGTCGCGCCATAGGGACAGAGTCCCAAGAGACCCAGTACTTC; CDR3 protein: CASSRAIGTESQETQYF
D gene: TRBD1; V gene: TRBV29-1; J gene: TRBJ2-1; clone size: few; CDR3 DNA: TGCAGCACATGGACAGGCTACAATGAGCAGTTCTTC; CDR3 protein: CSTWTGYNEQFF
D gene: TRBD1; V gene: TRBV11-2; J gene: TRBJ2-7; clone size: NA; CDR3 DNA: TGTGCCAGCAGCCCCGGGACAGGATATTACGAGCAGTACTTC; CDR3 protein: CASSPGTGYYEQYF
D gene: NA; V gene: TRBV7-6; J gene: TRBJ2-7; clone size: once; CDR3 DNA: TGTGCCAGCAGCTTGCGGGGCAGTTGGCCCTACGAGCAGTACTTC; CDR3 protein: CASSLRGSWPYEQYF
D gene: NA; V gene: TRBV6-1; J gene: TRBJ2-3; clone size: once; CDR3 DNA: TGTGCCAGCAGTGAAGGCGGCGGGTATACGCAGTATTTT; CDR3 protein: CASSEGGGYTQYF
D gene: TRBD1; V gene: TRBV11-1; J gene: TRBJ1-3; clone size: NA; CDR3 DNA: TGTGCCAGCAGCCGTTTTGATGGGACAGCGGTCTCTGGAAACACCATATATTTT; CDR3 protein: CASSRFDGTAVSGNTIYF
D gene: TRBD2; V gene: TRBV9; J gene: TRBJ2-3; clone size: NA; CDR3 DNA: TGTGCCAGCAGCGTAGCTAGCGGATCTAGCACAGATACGCAGTATTTT; CDR3 protein: CASSVASGSSTDTQYF
D gene: NA; V gene: TRBV7-9; J gene: TRBJ2-7; clone size: NA; CDR3 DNA: TGTGCCAGCAGCCCCCGGGACACAGGGACCCACGAGCAGTACTTC; CDR3 protein: CASSPRDTGTHEQYF
D gene: NA; V gene: TRBV2; J gene: TRBJ1-3; clone size: once; CDR3 DNA: TGTGCCGAACAGGGCGCTGGAAACACCATATATTTT; CDR3 protein: CAEQGAGNTIYF
D gene: TRBD1; V gene: TRBV4-1; J gene: TRBJ2-7; clone size: once; CDR3 DNA: TGCGCCAGCAGCCAAGGGACAGGGAACGAGCAGTACTTC; CDR3 protein: CASSQGTGNEQYF
D gene: TRBD1; V gene: TRBV27; J gene: TRBJ2-3; clone size: NA; CDR3 DNA: TGTGCCAGCAGTTACAGGGGAAGCACAGATACGCAGTATTTT; CDR3 protein: CASSYRGSTDTQYF
D gene: NA; V gene: TRBV4-1; J gene: TRBJ1-5; clone size: NA; CDR3 DNA: TGCGCCAGCAGCCAAGAGTCTAGCCTTCATCAGCCCCAGCATTTT; CDR3 protein: CASSQESSLHQPQHF
D gene: TRBD1; V gene: TRBV19; J gene: TRBJ1-3; clone size: NA; CDR3 DNA: TGTGCCAGTACCTCACACCCGACAGGGGACTCTGGAAACACCATATATTTT; CDR3 protein: CASTSHPTGDSGNTIYF
D gene: TRBD2; V gene: TRBV28; J gene: TRBJ2-7; clone size: NA; CDR3 DNA: TGTGCCAGCACGAGGGTGCTAGCGGGCCCCTACGAGCAGTACTTC; CDR3 protein: CASTRVLAGPYEQYF
D gene: NA; V gene: TRBV7-2; J gene: TRBJ2-5; clone size: NA; CDR3 DNA: TGTGCCAGCAGCTTATTGTCCGGGGAGGAGACCCAGTACTTC; CDR3 protein: CASSLLSGEETQYF
D gene: NA; V gene: TRBV19; J gene: TRBJ1-1; clone size: NA; CDR3 DNA: TGTGCCAGTAGTATCCGCTCCGGGACTTCTAGTTCTGAAGCTTTCTTT; CDR3 protein: CASSIRSGTSSSEAFF
D gene: TRBD2; V gene: TRBV7-3; J gene: TRBJ2-2; clone size: NA; CDR3 DNA: TGTGCCAGCAGCGCCGGACTAGCGGGAGGGGTCGGGGAGCTGTTTTTT; CDR3 protein: CASSAGLAGGVGELFF
D gene: NA; V gene: TRBV5-4; J gene: TRBJ2-2; clone size: NA; CDR3 DNA: TGTGCCAGCAGCTTTTCTCCCACCGGGGAGCTGTTTTTT; CDR3 protein: CASSFSPTGELFF
D gene: TRBD1; V gene: TRBV4-1; J gene: TRBJ2-1; clone size: NA; CDR3 DNA: TGCGCCAGCAGCCTGAGACAGGGGTCCTACAATGAGCAGTTCTTC; CDR3 protein: CASSLRQGSYNEQFF
D gene: NA; V gene: TRBV28; J gene: TRBJ2-5; clone size: once; CDR3 DNA: TGTGCCAGCAGTTTCGTGTACCAAGAGACCCAGTACTTC; CDR3 protein: CASSFVYQETQYF
D gene: TRBD1; V gene: TRBV19; J gene: TRBJ2-3; clone size: NA; CDR3 DNA: TGTGCCAGTCGACAGGGAGATACGCAGTATTTT; CDR3 protein: CASRQGDTQYF
D gene: NA; V gene: TRBV11-2; J gene: TRBJ2-7; clone size: NA; CDR3 DNA: TGTGCCAGCAGCTTAGTGGTCACTAGGCATCACGAGCAGTACTTC; CDR3 protein: CASSLVVTRHHEQYF
D gene: NA; V gene: TRBV27; J gene: TRBJ2-1; clone size: NA; CDR3 DNA: TGTGCCAGCAGTAACACGGGGAGCTCCTACAATGAGCAGTTCTTC; CDR3 protein: CASSNTGSSYNEQFF
D gene: NA; V gene: TRBV9; J gene: TRBJ2-7; clone size: NA; CDR3 DNA: TGTGCCAGCAGCGTGGGTCTAGCGACCTACGAGCAGTACTTC; CDR3 protein: CASSVGLATYEQYF
D gene: NA; V gene: TRBV9; J gene: TRBJ2-1; clone size: NA; CDR3 DNA: TGTGCCAGCAGCGTAGCCGGGACAGGAACTAGCGCTGAGCAGTTCTTC; CDR3 protein: CASSVAGTGTSAEQFF
D gene: TRBD2; V gene: TRBV20-1; J gene: TRBJ2-1; clone size: NA; CDR3 DNA: TGCAGTGCTAAACTACTAGCGGGAGAGGTCTTC; CDR3 protein: CSAKLLAGEVF
D gene: TRBD1; V gene: TRBV4-3; J gene: TRBJ1-3; clone size: NA; CDR3 DNA: TGCGCCAGCAGCCGAACCGGGACAGGGGCAGACACCATATATTTT; CDR3 protein: CASSRTGTGADTIYF
D gene: NA; V gene: TRBV27; J gene: TRBJ2-2; clone size: NA; CDR3 DNA: TGTGCCAGCAGTTTTATGGGGGCGACCGGGGAGCTGTTTTTT; CDR3 protein: CASSFMGATGELFF
D gene: TRBD2; V gene: TRBV2; J gene: TRBJ2-3; clone size: NA; CDR3 DNA: TGTGCCAGCAGTGAAGGAGCGGGGGGCGCAACAGATACGCAGTATTTT; CDR3 protein: CASSEGAGGATDTQYF
D gene: NA; V gene: TRBV30; J gene: TRBJ1-5; clone size: NA; CDR3 DNA: TGTGCCTGGAGTGGGATGGAGTATCAGCCCCAGCATTTT; CDR3 protein: CAWSGMEYQPQHF
D gene: NA; V gene: TRBV6-5; J gene: TRBJ1-2; clone size: NA; CDR3 DNA: TGTGCCAGCAGTTCCGATGGGACTCGGGGCTATGGCTACACCTTC; CDR3 protein: CASSSDGTRGYGYTF
D gene: NA; V gene: TRBV7-9; J gene: TRBJ1-1; clone size: NA; CDR3 DNA: TGTGCCAGCAGCCCCCAAGGCGGGAACACTGAAGCTTTCTTT; CDR3 protein: CASSPQGGNTEAFF
D gene: NA; V gene: TRBV5-4; J gene: TRBJ2-1; clone size: once; CDR3 DNA: TGTGCCAGCAGCTTGGCCGGGGTGAATGAGCAGTTCTTC; CDR3 protein: CASSLAGVNEQFF
D gene: TRBD2; V gene: TRBV5-6; J gene: TRBJ2-7; clone size: NA; CDR3 DNA: TGTGCCAGCAGCGCGCTAGCGGGAGGGTTCGACGAGCAGTACTTC; CDR3 protein: CASSALAGGFDEQYF
D gene: NA; V gene: TRBV6-1; J gene: TRBJ1-2; clone size: NA; CDR3 DNA: TGTGCCAGCAGTGAAATTGGGCAGGGTTTAGGCTACACCTTC; CDR3 protein: CASSEIGQGLGYTF
D gene: TRBD2; V gene: TRBV28; J gene: TRBJ2-3; clone size: NA; CDR3 DNA: TGTGCCAGCAGTCCACCAGCGGGGGGGAGCACAGATACGCAGTATTTT; CDR3 protein: CASSPPAGGSTDTQYF
D gene: NA; V gene: TRBV6-5; J gene: TRBJ2-2; clone size: NA; CDR3 DNA: TGTGCCAGCAGTTACAGGGGAAACGGGGAGCTGTTTTTT; CDR3 protein: CASSYRGNGELFF
D gene: NA; V gene: TRBV5-6; J gene: TRBJ1-1; clone size: NA; CDR3 DNA: TGTGCCAGCAGCTTGGACCGGGAAATTAGTGAAGCTTTCTTT; CDR3 protein: CASSLDREISEAFF
D gene: NA; V gene: TRBV9; J gene: TRBJ2-1; clone size: NA; CDR3 DNA: TGTGCCAGCAGGCGGGAAGACAATGAGCAGTTCTTC; CDR3 protein: CASRREDNEQFF
D gene: NA; V gene: TRBV2; J gene: TRBJ2-3; clone size: NA; CDR3 DNA: TGTGCCAGCAGTGAACCCAGCGGTCGACCTCTCGGGCAGTATTTT; CDR3 protein: CASSEPSGRPLGQYF
D gene: TRBD1; V gene: TRBV29-1; J gene: TRBJ1-1; clone size: few; CDR3 DNA: TGCAGCGTTCACACGACAGGGGCGACTGAAGCTTTCTTT; CDR3 protein: CSVHTTGATEAFF
D gene: NA; V gene: TRBV14; J gene: TRBJ2-5; clone size: NA; CDR3 DNA: TGTGCCAGCAGCCAACAGGGAAGGGGCCAAGAGACCCAGTACTTC; CDR3 protein: CASSQQGRGQETQYF
D gene: TRBD1; V gene: TRBV2; J gene: TRBJ1-4; clone size: NA; CDR3 DNA: TGTGCCAGCAGTGGGACAGGGGGCTGGGGTTCTAATGAAAAACTGTTTTTT; CDR3 protein: CASSGTGGWGSNEKLFF
D gene: TRBD1; V gene: TRBV27; J gene: TRBJ1-4; clone size: once; CDR3 DNA: TGTGCCAGCAGTTCCGAACCGGGACAGGGGGATGAAAAACTGTTTTTT; CDR3 protein: CASSSEPGQGDEKLFF
D gene: NA; V gene: TRBV9; J gene: TRBJ1-1; clone size: NA; CDR3 DNA: TGTGCCAGCAGCGTAGCTACGAGGGCGGGGAACACTGAAGCTTTCTTT; CDR3 protein: CASSVATRAGNTEAFF
D gene: NA; V gene: TRBV27; J gene: TRBJ2-7; clone size: NA; CDR3 DNA: TGTGCCAGCAGTTTAAGTAGGGGGACATTATCCTACGAGCAGTACTTC; CDR3 protein: CASSLSRGTLSYEQYF
D gene: NA; V gene: TRBV10-3; J gene: TRBJ1-1; clone size: NA; CDR3 DNA: TGTGCCATCGGGACAAGGGATAACACTGAAGCTTTCTTT; CDR3 protein: CAIGTRDNTEAFF
D gene: NA; V gene: TRBV29-1; J gene: TRBJ1-1; clone size: NA; CDR3 DNA: TGCAGCGTTGTGGGTGGAGGGGTTGGCGCTTTCTTT; CDR3 protein: CSVVGGGVGAFF
D gene: TRBD2; V gene: TRBV7-9; J gene: TRBJ2-1; clone size: NA; CDR3 DNA: TGTGCCAGCAGCTTAAACCTAGCGGATAAATACAATGAGCAGTTCTTC; CDR3 protein: CASSLNLADKYNEQFF
D gene: NA; V gene: TRBV5-1; J gene: TRBJ1-2; clone size: NA; CDR3 DNA: TGCGCCAGCAGCTTGGGAGCTAACTATGGCTACACCTTC; CDR3 protein: CASSLGANYGYTF
D gene: TRBD2; V gene: TRBV7-2; J gene: TRBJ2-7; clone size: NA; CDR3 DNA: TGTGCCAGCAGCCTAGGGACTAGCGGGTTGGGTCCCTACGAGCAGTACTTC; CDR3 protein: CASSLGTSGLGPYEQYF
D gene: NA; V gene: TRBV19; J gene: TRBJ2-6; clone size: NA; CDR3 DNA: TGTGCCAGTAGTAAAGACAGGAATTCTGGGGCCAACGTCCTGACTTTC; CDR3 protein: CASSKDRNSGANVLTF